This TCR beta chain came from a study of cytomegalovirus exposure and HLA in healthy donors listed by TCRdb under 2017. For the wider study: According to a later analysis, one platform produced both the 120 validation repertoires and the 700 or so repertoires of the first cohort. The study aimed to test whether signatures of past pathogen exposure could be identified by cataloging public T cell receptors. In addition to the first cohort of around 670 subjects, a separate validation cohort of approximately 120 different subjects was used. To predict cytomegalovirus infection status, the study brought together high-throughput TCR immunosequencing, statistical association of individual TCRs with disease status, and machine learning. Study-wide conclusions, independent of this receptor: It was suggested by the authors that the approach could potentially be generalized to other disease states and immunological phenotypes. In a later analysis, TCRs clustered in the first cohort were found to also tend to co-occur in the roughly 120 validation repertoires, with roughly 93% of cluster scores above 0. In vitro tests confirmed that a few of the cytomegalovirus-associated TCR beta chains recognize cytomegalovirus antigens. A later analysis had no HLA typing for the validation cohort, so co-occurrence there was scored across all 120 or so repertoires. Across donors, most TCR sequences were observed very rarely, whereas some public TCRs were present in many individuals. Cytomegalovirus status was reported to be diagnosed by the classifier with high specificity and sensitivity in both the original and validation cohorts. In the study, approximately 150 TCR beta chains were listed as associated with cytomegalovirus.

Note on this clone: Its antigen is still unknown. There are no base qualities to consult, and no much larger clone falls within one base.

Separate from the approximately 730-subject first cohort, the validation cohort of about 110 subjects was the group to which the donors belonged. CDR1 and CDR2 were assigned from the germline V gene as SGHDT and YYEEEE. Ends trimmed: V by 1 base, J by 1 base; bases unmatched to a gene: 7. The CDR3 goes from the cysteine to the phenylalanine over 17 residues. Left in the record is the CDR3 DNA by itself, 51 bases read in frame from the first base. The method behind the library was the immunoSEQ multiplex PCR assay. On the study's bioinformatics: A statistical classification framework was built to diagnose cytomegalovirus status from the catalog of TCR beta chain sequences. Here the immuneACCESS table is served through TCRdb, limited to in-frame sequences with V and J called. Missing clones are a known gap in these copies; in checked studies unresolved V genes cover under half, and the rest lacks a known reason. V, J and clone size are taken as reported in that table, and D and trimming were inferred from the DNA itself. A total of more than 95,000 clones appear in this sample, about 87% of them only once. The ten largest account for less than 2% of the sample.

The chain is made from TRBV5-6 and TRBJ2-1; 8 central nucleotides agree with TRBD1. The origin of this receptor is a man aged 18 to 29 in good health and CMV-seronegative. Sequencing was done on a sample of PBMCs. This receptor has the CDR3 CASSLSPGGWSYNEQFF. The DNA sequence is TGTGCCAGCAGCTTGAGTCCAGGGGGCTGGTCCTACAATGAGCAGTTCTTC.